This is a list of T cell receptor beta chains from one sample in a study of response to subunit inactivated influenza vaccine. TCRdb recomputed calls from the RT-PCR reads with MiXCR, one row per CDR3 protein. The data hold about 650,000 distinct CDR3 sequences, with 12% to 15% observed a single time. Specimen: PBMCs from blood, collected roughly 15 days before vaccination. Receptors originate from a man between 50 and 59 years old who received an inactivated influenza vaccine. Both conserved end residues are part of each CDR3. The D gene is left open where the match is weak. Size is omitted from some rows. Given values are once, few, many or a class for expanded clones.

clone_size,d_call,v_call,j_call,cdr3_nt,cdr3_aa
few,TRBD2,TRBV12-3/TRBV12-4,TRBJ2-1,TGTGCCAGCAGTCCCACCCGACTAGCTTATGAGCAGTTCTTC,CASSPTRLAYEQFF
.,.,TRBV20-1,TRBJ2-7,TGCAGTGCTAGAGGCATTGGGTACTTGGGCGAGCAGTACTTC,CSARGIGYLGEQYF
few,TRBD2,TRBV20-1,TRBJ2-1,TGCAGTGCACTAACGCCGGCTAGCGGGCTAGAGCAGTTCTTC,CSALTPASGLEQFF
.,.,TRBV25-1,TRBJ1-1,TGTGCCGTCCAGGGGTTAAGGAACACTGAAGCTTTCTTT,CAVQGLRNTEAFF
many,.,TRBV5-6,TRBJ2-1,TGTGCCAGCAGCTTGGATCTCGGGGGACCTTACAATGAGCAGTTCTTC,CASSLDLGGPYNEQFF
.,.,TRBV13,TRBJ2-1,TGTGCCAGCAGCTTTGCGGGCCGCAATGAGCAGTTCTTC,CASSFAGRNEQFF
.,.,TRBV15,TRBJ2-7,TGTGCCACCAGCAGAGATCAGGCGGCAGGGCGGAACGAGCAGTACTTC,CATSRDQAAGRNEQYF
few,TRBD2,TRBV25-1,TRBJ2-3,TGTGCCAGCAGTTTATATAAGGGAGGGTCGACAGATACGCAGTATTTT,CASSLYKGGSTDTQYF
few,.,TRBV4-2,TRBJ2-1,TGTGCCAGCAGCCAAGATGGGCTTAGCTCCTACAATGAGCAGTTCTTC,CASSQDGLSSYNEQFF
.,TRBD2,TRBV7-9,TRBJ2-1,TGTGCCAGCAGCACTAGCGGCGGCAATGAGCAGTTCTTC,CASSTSGGNEQFF
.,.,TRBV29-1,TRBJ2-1,TGCAGCGCTGAGAGTGGGCAGGGTGTTATAGATGAGCAGTTCTTC,CSAESGQGVIDEQFF
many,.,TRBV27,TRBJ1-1,TGTGCCAGCAGTTTATGGGGGGGGGGGACTGAAGCTTTCTTT,CASSLWGGGTEAFF
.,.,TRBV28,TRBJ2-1,TGTGCCAGCAGTTCGGGCCTGGGTCCGTTCTTC,CASSSGLGPFF
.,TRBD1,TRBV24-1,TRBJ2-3,TGTGCCACCAGTGATCTGGGGGACAGGGGACGCACAGATACGCAGTATTTT,CATSDLGDRGRTDTQYF
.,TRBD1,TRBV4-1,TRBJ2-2,TGCGCCAGCAGCCACCGACCTCCGGGACAGGGGGCTCACGGGGAGCTGTTTTTT,CASSHRPPGQGAHGELFF
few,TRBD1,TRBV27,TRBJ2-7,TGTGCCAGCAGTCCGGGACAGTATCCATCCTACGAGCAGTACTTC,CASSPGQYPSYEQYF
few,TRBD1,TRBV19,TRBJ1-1,TGTGCCAGTAGTCAAGACAGGGAGTCTGGTGAAGCTTTCTTT,CASSQDRESGEAFF
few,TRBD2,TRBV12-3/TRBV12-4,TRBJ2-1,TGTGCCAGCAGTTTCCCGAGGACTAGCGGGAGTACTGAGCAGTTCTTC,CASSFPRTSGSTEQFF
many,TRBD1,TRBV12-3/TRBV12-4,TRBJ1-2,TGTGCCAGCAGTTTAGAACAAGGGACAGACGGCTACACCTTC,CASSLEQGTDGYTF
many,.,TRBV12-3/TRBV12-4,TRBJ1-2,TGTGCCAGCAGTTTAGGAGGGGGAGGCTATGGCTACACCTTC,CASSLGGGGYGYTF